This T cell receptor beta chain was found in a study of cytotoxic CD8 clonotypes in ibrutinib-treated CLL. The germline gives CDR1 SGHRS, CDR2 YFSETQ. This CDR3 is built from 15 residues. Trimming took off 3 bases at V and 3 bases at J, with 15 bases between the two ends. Profiling relied on immunoSEQ multiplex PCR, and the TCRdb table lists in-frame clones only, not all of them. Of about 130,000 clones in the sample, around three quarters were seen once. The receptor was derived from a human donor with chronic lymphocytic leukemia. Specimen: PBMCs, collected after 12 months of ibrutinib treatment. The chain combines TRBV5-1 with TRBJ2-5, with D tentatively TRBD1 (5 bases). The CDR3 sequence: CASSWTPGREETQYF. CDR3 DNA: TGCGCCAGCAGCTGGACCCCGGGCAGGGAAGAGACCCAGTACTTC.